This TCR beta chain stems from a study of immune evolution from preneoplasia to lung adenocarcinoma. Clones were sequenced by immunoSEQ multiplex PCR, and TCRdb holds only the in-frame ones, with some missing. The repertoire has thousands of clones, about four fifths of them found once; the top ten carry approximately 8.5%. Study findings and constraints: Top clone frequencies peaked in normal lung, apparently declining through invasive adenocarcinoma. Normal lung had highest clonality; later lesions appeared denser, more diverse.

For this clone: Antigen specificity is unknown.

CDR1 and CDR2 (germline): WSHSY, SAAADI. Trimming cost V 0 bases and J 7 bases, with 4 bases left between them. The CDR3 covers 12 residues. Patient tissue came from resections in Japan or China, 2014–2017. H&E slides confirmed each diagnosis, reviewed by two pathologists independently. This receptor was identified in a person aged 70 to 85 with lung adenocarcinoma. The chain joins TRBV10-2 to TRBJ1-5; D unresolved. The sample comprised FFPE adjacent normal lung tissue. The CDR3 region is CASSESGQPQHF. The CDR3 DNA reads TGCGCCAGCAGTGAGTCAGGGCAGCCCCAGCATTTT.